Presented here are 23 T cell receptor beta chains from one specimen sequenced in a study of blood T cell repertoires in COVID-19. The repertoire was sequenced with immunoSEQ multiplex PCR; TCRdb's copy has only in-frame clones and lacks some. Of about 260,000 clones listed, around 89% are singletons. Sequencing was performed on peripheral blood. The source is a man aged 55 to 70 who had recovered from COVID-19.

The chain carries TRBV4-2 and TRBJ1-1; D is ambiguous. The ends were cut back, 2 bases at V and 3 bases at J, with 10 bases in the middle. Germline V gives CDR1 LGHNA, CDR2 YNFKEQ. The CDR3 sequence is 14 residues long. This CDR3 reads CASSQRVVDTEAFF. DNA of the CDR3: TGTGCCAGCAGCCAACGGGTAGTGGACACTGAAGCTTTCTTT.

This rearrangement joins TRBV9 to TRBJ2-2; 8 positions match TRBD1. Germline V lookup: CDR1 SGDLS, CDR2 YYNGEE. CDR3 size: 16 residues. Trimming cost V 3 bases and J 2 bases; bases outside gene matches: 6. The CDR3 bases are TGTGCCAGCAGCGCGACAGGGGCTCAAAACACCGGGGAGCTGTTTTTT. It codes for CASSATGAQNTGELFF.

This rearrangement joins TRBV13 to TRBJ2-3, with TRBD2 as a possible D gene (7 bases). Germline V gene lookup returns CDR1 PRHDT and CDR2 FYEKMQ (reference sequence). The CDR3 spans 16 residues. The V end was cut by 5 bases, the J end by 2 bases, with 17 bases between. Written as DNA, the CDR3 is TGTGCCAGCAGCCTCGGCCCGGGGGGCATCACAGATACGCAGTATTTT. Amino acid sequence: CASSLGPGGITDTQYF.

This clone was found a few times. The chain carries TRBV7-3 and TRBJ1-5; 7 positions agree with TRBD1. Germline V gives CDR1 SGHTA, CDR2 FQGTGA. The CDR3 covers 13 residues. V lost 5 bases to trimming and J lost 2 bases; unmatched junction nucleotides: 0. CDR3 nucleotide sequence: TGTGCCAGCAGCCAGGGGGGCAATCAGCCCCAGCATTTT. This gives the protein CASSQGGNQPQHF.

The chain has TRBV19 and TRBJ1-6; D not resolved. The CDR3 runs to 15 residues. V lost 5 bases to trimming and J lost 8 bases, with 16 bases between them. The germline CDR1 and CDR2 sequences are LNHDA and SQIVND (reference sequence). This chain's CDR3 is CASSPKTGRDSPLHF. CDR3 DNA: TGTGCCAGTAGTCCTAAGACGGGTCGGGATTCACCCCTCCACTTT.

The rearrangement uses TRBV12-3 or TRBV12-4 and TRBJ1-1, with a weak D call TRBD1 (6 bases). The CDR3 length is 13 residues. V shed 6 bases and J shed 6 bases, with 14 bases lying between them. The DNA of the CDR3 is TGTGCCAGCAGGATAGGGGGGGGCGCTGAAGCTTTCTTT. It yields the protein CASRIGGGAEAFF.

This clone was recorded only once. V is TRBV7-9 and J is TRBJ1-1; 8 bases are shared with TRBD1. Germline CDR1 and CDR2: SEHNR and FQNEAQ (reference sequence). V shed 1 base and J 7 bases; nucleotides not matched to a gene: 11. This CDR3 comprises 16 residues. CDR3 in DNA: TGTGCCAGCAGCTTAGTCCAGGGGGCTGGGGGAGGTGAAGCTTTCTTT. Amino acid sequence: CASSLVQGAGGGEAFF.

The gene calls are TRBV9 and TRBJ2-3; TRBD2 agrees at 16 bases. The J segment lost 5 bases and the V segment lost 1 base, leaving 7 bases of the junction unmatched. Germline assignment: CDR1 SGDLS and CDR2 YYNGEE. The CDR3 is 18 amino acids. DNA for the CDR3: TGTGCCAGCAGCGTATCTGGGACTAGCGGGGGGGTCAGAGATACGCAGTATTTT. It is translated as CASSVSGTSGGVRDTQYF.

The J gene is TRBJ1-1, the V gene TRBV10-1, with D tentatively TRBD1 (6 bases). V was trimmed by 6 bases and J by 1 base, leaving 15 bases between them. Germline values: CDR1 WNHNN, CDR2 SYGVQD (reference sequence). The CDR3 covers 15 residues. The CDR3 here is CASSRGTPWNTEAFF. The CDR3 DNA reads TGCGCCAGCAGCCGTGGGACACCATGGAACACTGAAGCTTTCTTT.

This rearrangement joins TRBV7-2 to TRBJ2-7, with 8 positions matching TRBD1. Germline trimming cut 1 base from V and 5 bases from J; bases unmatched to any gene: 4. From germline, CDR1 is SGHTA and CDR2 FQGNSA. The length of the CDR3 is 14 residues. DNA for the CDR3: TGTGCCAGCAGCTTAGTCGCAGGGGGCCACGAGCAGTACTTC. Protein: CASSLVAGGHEQYF.

The chain combines TRBV7-3 with TRBJ2-1; no firm D call. The CDR3 spans 15 residues. Trimming cost V 0 bases and J 4 bases, with 10 bases left between them. Germline V gives CDR1 SGHTA, CDR2 FQGTGA. As DNA, the CDR3 is TGTGCCAGCAGCTTAACTGTGTCCAATTACAATGAGCAGTTCTTC. It yields the protein CASSLTVSNYNEQFF.

The J gene is TRBJ1-5, the V gene TRBV12-5; 8 bases are shared with TRBD1. Germline trimming cut 3 bases from V and 7 bases from J; bases unmatched to any gene: 8. Germline V gives CDR1 LGHNT, CDR2 FRNRAP. This CDR3 contains 15 residues. The CDR3 region has the DNA TGTGCTAGTGGTTTTTGGACAGGGAAAGACCAGCCCCAGCATTTT. Protein sequence: CASGFWTGKDQPQHF.

The chain joins TRBV10-3 to TRBJ2-7; 14 nucleotides agree with TRBD2. The junction had 9 bases not matched to a gene; V was cut back by 6 bases and J by 2 bases. CDR1 is ENHRY and CDR2 is SYGVKD in the germline V gene. The CDR3 consists of 17 residues. CDR3 sequence: CAIRKGTSGGPAYEQYF. DNA for the CDR3: TGTGCCATCAGGAAAGGGACTAGCGGGGGACCAGCCTACGAGCAGTACTTC.

CDR3 sequence reads: CASSPGGEKLFF. CDR3 bases: TGTGCCAGCAGCCCAGGGGGGGAAAAACTGTTTTTT. The rearrangement links TRBV9 to TRBJ1-4, with TRBD1 matching 7 bases. The V and J ends lost 4 bases and 8 bases, in that order; junction bases with no gene match: 2. The CDR3 consists of 12 residues. CDR1 is SGDLS and CDR2 is YYNGEE in the germline V gene.

On this clone itself: Other DNA variants within this sample encode the same CDR3. The chain employs TRBV6-5 and TRBJ2-2, with 7 bases aligning to TRBD1. Germline values: CDR1 MNHEY, CDR2 SVGAGI. V lost 6 bases, J lost 2 bases, and 6 bases stayed unmatched. CDR3 size: 15 residues. This CDR3 reads CASSYGTVNTGELFF. The CDR3 coding sequence is TGTGCCAGCAGCTATGGGACAGTAAACACCGGGGAGCTGTTTTTT.

This chain connects TRBV12-3 or TRBV12-4 to TRBJ1-2; no clear D. The CDR3 spans 13 residues. Trimming shortened V by 3 bases and J by 4 bases, and 9 bases separated the two germline ends. Here the CDR3 DNA reads TGTGCCAGCAGTTTCGGGGTTGGCTATGGCTACACCTTC. It yields the protein CASSFGVGYGYTF.

The chain carries TRBV19 and TRBJ1-5; weak D call: TRBD1 (5 bases). Looked up from germline, CDR1 is LNHDA and CDR2 is SQIVND (reference sequence). The CDR3 extends over 13 amino acids. This chain's CDR3 is CATATDSNQPQHF. CDR3 bases: TGTGCGACCGCGACAGATAGCAATCAGCCCCAGCATTTT.

V usage is TRBV5-4 and J usage is TRBJ1-6, with D possibly TRBD1 on 5 matching bases. Germline V CDR1 and CDR2: SGHNT, YYREEE (reference sequence). Trimming took off 0 bases at V and 6 bases at J, with 13 bases between the two ends. This CDR3 is 16 amino acids long. The CDR3 region has the DNA TGTGCCAGCAGCTTGGCGCTAGGGGCAGGTAATTCACCCCTCCACTTT. Protein: CASSLALGAGNSPLHF.

The chain carries TRBV9 and TRBJ2-7; D might be TRBD1 (6 bases). This CDR3 is 15 amino acids long. V lost 4 bases, J lost 3 bases, and 17 bases lay in between. Germline V gene data show CDR1 as SGDLS and CDR2 as YYNGEE. The CDR3 region is CASSLSWRGGYEQYF. The CDR3 region has the DNA TGTGCCAGCAGCCTCAGTTGGCGAGGGGGCTACGAGCAGTACTTC.

The chain recombines TRBV19 with TRBJ2-4; D may be TRBD2 (6 bases). Germline V gene data show CDR1 as LNHDA and CDR2 as SQIVND (reference sequence). Deletions cut 8 bases from V and 6 bases from J, with 17 bases between. The CDR3 runs to 14 residues. In DNA, the CDR3 is TGTGCCAGTCGGCGATCTGGAGGGACAAACATTCAGTACTTC. Its protein product is CASRRSGGTNIQYF.

This clone has just one count. The chain carries TRBV27 and TRBJ2-5; D gene ambiguous. Germline V lookup: CDR1 MNHEY, CDR2 SMNVEV (reference sequence). CDR3 length equals 15 residues. V lost 3 bases and J lost 4, with 15 bases in between. Written as DNA, the CDR3 is TGTGCCAGCAGTTTGTCCCACTCGACAAGAGAGACCCAGTACTTC. Protein product: CASSLSHSTRETQYF.

The rearrangement joins TRBV12-5 to TRBJ1-5; the match to TRBD1 covers 9 bases. The CDR3 loop spans 14 amino acids. The germline gives CDR1 LGHNT, CDR2 FRNRAP. V dropped 5 bases and J dropped 7; count of bases not matched to a gene: 6. The CDR3 nucleotides read TGTGCTAGTGGTCTAGGACAGGGGAGGCAGCCCCAGCATTTT. Its protein is CASGLGQGRQPQHF.

The V gene is TRBV2, the J gene TRBJ2-5; 7 bases are shared with TRBD2. V gave up 6 bases and J gave up 5 bases; unmatched junction bases: 9. The V gene's germline CDR1 is SNHLY and CDR2 FYNNEI. CDR3 length: 14 amino acids. This chain's CDR3 is CASRLLTSMETQYF. CDR3 coding DNA: TGTGCCAGCAGATTGCTGACTAGCATGGAGACCCAGTACTTC.